The rows below give T cell receptor beta chains drawn from one sample of a study of OX40 agonist ivuxolimab in advanced cancers. Sequencing was performed with immunoSEQ multiplex PCR; in TCRdb, only in-frame clones are kept and a portion is missing. The sample holds roughly 46,000 clones, around 88% seen once. This specimen was CD4+ or CD8+ T cells sorted from blood, taken in a trial of the OX40 agonist ivuxolimab. The receptor set was obtained from an adult with an advanced solid tumor such as melanoma, head and neck, liver or kidney cancer. The conserved cysteine and the conserved F or W are not part of the CDR3 here. Rows give clone size only sometimes, using once, few, many, or a class for an expanded clone.

v_gene: TRBV6-5
abundance: .
j_gene: TRBJ1-2
CDR3aa: ASSYLGSGYT

v_gene: TRBV5-1
abundance: once
j_gene: TRBJ2-5
CDR3aa: ASSSGLAEETQY

v_gene: TRBV19
abundance: .
j_gene: TRBJ2-5
CDR3aa: ASSTLDRQAQETQY

v_gene: TRBV5-1
abundance: .
j_gene: TRBJ2-2
CDR3aa: ASSTTLGHFGELF

v_gene: TRBV18
abundance: once
j_gene: TRBJ2-1
CDR3aa: ASSLLGATYNEQF

v_gene: TRBV19
abundance: few
j_gene: TRBJ1-6
CDR3aa: ASSVVHNSPLH

v_gene: TRBV25-1
abundance: .
j_gene: TRBJ2-7
CDR3aa: ASSELRTSGEQY

v_gene: TRBV2
abundance: .
j_gene: TRBJ2-7
CDR3aa: ASSGPAGGYEQY

v_gene: TRBV18
abundance: .
j_gene: TRBJ2-3
CDR3aa: ASSPPSGRGPDTQY

v_gene: TRBV19
abundance: .
j_gene: TRBJ1-5
CDR3aa: ASNHRDGRNQPQH

v_gene: TRBV13
abundance: .
j_gene: TRBJ2-2
CDR3aa: ASSARTVFNTGELF

v_gene: TRBV11-1
abundance: once
j_gene: TRBJ2-7
CDR3aa: ASSRADLYEQY

v_gene: TRBV6-1
abundance: .
j_gene: TRBJ2-5
CDR3aa: ASSSEPGQQKTQY

v_gene: TRBV29-1
abundance: once
j_gene: TRBJ2-7
CDR3aa: SARGGQGHEQY

v_gene: TRBV7-8
abundance: few
j_gene: TRBJ1-2
CDR3aa: ASSLASTGGYGYT

v_gene: TRBV27
abundance: .
j_gene: TRBJ2-3
CDR3aa: ASRVWGDTQY